This entry lists 27 T cell receptor beta chains sequenced from one sample in a study of blood T cell repertoires in COVID-19. Clones were read by immunoSEQ multiplex PCR, and TCRdb kept only the in-frame ones, dropping some. The sample shows some 220,000 clones, roughly 88% of them seen only once. Sequencing was done on a sample of peripheral blood. All receptors derive from a man aged 50 to 59 with active or convalescent COVID-19.

CDR3 nucleotide sequence: TGTGCCAGCAGTAAGCGGGGTCGGCTCTCTGGAAACACCATATATTTT. This translates into CASSKRGRLSGNTIYF. The chain employs TRBV6-2 or TRBV6-3 and TRBJ1-3, with D unclear. V was clipped by 5 bases and J by 0 bases, with 14 bases between them. The CDR3 has 16 residues. Germline CDR1 and CDR2: MNHEY and SVGEGT.

The chain is built from TRBV18 and TRBJ2-7, with D maybe TRBD1 (5 bases). V was shortened by 3 bases and J by 2 bases, with 17 bases between the two germline ends. This CDR3 comprises 16 residues. CDR1 KGHSH and CDR2 LQKENI come from the germline V gene. The DNA for the CDR3 is TGTGCCAGCTCACCCAACGCAGGGAAACACACCTACGAGCAGTACGTC. This codes for CASSPNAGKHTYEQYV.

This clone was counted a few times. V and J are TRBV16 and TRBJ1-1; no definite D call. Germline loops: CDR1 KGHSY, CDR2 FQNENV. V was clipped by 0 bases and J by 5 bases, with 7 bases between them. This CDR3 spans 13 amino acids. CDR3 amino acids: CASSQSSFTEAFF. CDR3 nucleotides: TGTGCCAGCAGCCAATCGTCCTTTACTGAAGCTTTCTTT.

The gene calls are TRBV30 and TRBJ2-3; 15 bases are shared with TRBD2. Germline lookup yields CDR1 GTSNPN and CDR2 SVGIG (reference sequence). The CDR3 loop spans 16 amino acids. Trimming cost V 1 base and J 3 bases; bases outside gene matches: 2. CDR3 amino acids: CAWSEGLAGGTDTQYF. DNA for the CDR3: TGTGCCTGGAGTGAGGGACTAGCGGGAGGAACAGATACGCAGTATTTT.

This chain links TRBV5-1 with TRBJ2-5; TRBD2 matches 8 bases. Germline V CDR1 and CDR2: SGHRS, YFSETQ. V gave up 3 bases and J gave up 4 bases; unmatched junction bases: 17. The CDR3 consists of 18 residues. CDR3 nucleotide sequence: TGCGCCAGCAGCTCGACGGGGAAACCGGGACTAGGGGCAGAGACCCAGTACTTC. It translates to CASSSTGKPGLGAETQYF.

This chain connects TRBV5-1 to TRBJ2-3, with D hard to call. The CDR3 totals 13 residues. In germline, CDR1 is SGHRS, CDR2 YFSETQ. The V gene lost 1 base and the J gene lost 7 bases, with 10 bases spanning the gap. The CDR3, as DNA: TGCGCCAGCAGCTTGCTTGGGCCCCATACGCAGTATTTT. This codes for CASSLLGPHTQYF.

The gene calls are TRBV7-2 and TRBJ2-6; D may be TRBD2 (5 bases). Trimming stripped 1 base from V and 4 bases from J, with 11 bases between. The CDR3 extends over 16 amino acids. Germline V CDR1 and CDR2: SGHTA, FQGNSA. The CDR3 sequence is CASSLGRATGANVLTF. CDR3 in DNA: TGTGCCAGCAGCTTAGGGCGGGCCACGGGGGCCAACGTCCTGACTTTC.

This clone was counted a few times. This rearrangement joins TRBV6-2 or TRBV6-3 to TRBJ2-1, with TRBD1 matching over 8 bases. Germline-derived CDR1 and CDR2 are MNHEY and SVGEGT. The CDR3 contains 13 residues. V trimming: 5 bases; J trimming: 10 bases; junction bases outside the gene matches: 7. In nucleotides, the CDR3 is TGTGCCAGCAGTCGACAGGGGTTGGGGGAGCAGTTCTTC. Translation gives CASSRQGLGEQFF.

The chain joins TRBV4-3 to TRBJ1-5; D call uncertain. V lost 4 bases and J lost 1, with 11 bases in between. The germline V gene has CDR1 LGHNA and CDR2 YSLEER. The CDR3 covers 15 residues. CDR3 sequence: CASSPWEGSNQPQHF. The CDR3 DNA sequence: TGCGCCAGCAGCCCCTGGGAGGGAAGCAATCAGCCCCAGCATTTT.

The CDR3: CASTPGGASVETQYF. The CDR3, as DNA: TGTGCCAGCACCCCGGGGGGGGCGAGTGTGGAGACCCAGTACTTC. The gene calls are TRBV5-4 and TRBJ2-5; 8 bases match TRBD2. The junction had 12 bases not matched to a gene; V was cut back by 6 bases and J by 5 bases. The germline V gene has CDR1 SGHNT and CDR2 YYREEE (reference sequence). This CDR3 has 15 amino acids.

This chain links TRBV4-2 with TRBJ2-4; D gene uncertain. Trimming left V 1 base short and J 8 bases short, with 9 bases between. CDR3 length equals 13 residues. Germline CDR1 is LGHNA and CDR2 is YNFKEQ. DNA of the CDR3: TGTGCCAGCAGCCAAGGTCAGGCCCACATTCAGTACTTC. Amino acid sequence: CASSQGQAHIQYF.

V gene TRBV5-1 combines with J gene TRBJ1-1, with 7 bases identical to TRBD1. Germline trimming cut 4 bases from V and 1 base from J; bases unmatched to any gene: 4. This CDR3 comprises 14 residues. Germline lookup yields CDR1 SGHRS and CDR2 YFSETQ. The CDR3, as DNA: TGCGCCAGCAGCCAACAGGGGTCGAACACTGAAGCTTTCTTT. This encodes CASSQQGSNTEAFF.

This clone occurred once. The rearrangement joins TRBV5-1 to TRBJ2-7, with a weak D call TRBD1 (5 bases). CDR1 SGHRS and CDR2 YFSETQ come from the germline V gene. Trimming removed 0 bases from V and 2 bases from J, with 15 bases in between. The CDR3 totals 16 residues. The CDR3 DNA reads TGCGCCAGCAGCTTGGGTTTGCAGGGTATGGCCTACGAGCAGTACTTC. It yields the protein CASSLGLQGMAYEQYF.

This clone was seen more than once but under ten times. This rearrangement joins TRBV6-6 to TRBJ2-7; possible D gene TRBD1, 5 bases. Germline values: CDR1 MNHNY, CDR2 SVGAGI (reference sequence). The germline V and J ends were trimmed by 2 bases and 6 bases, with 20 bases remaining between them. The CDR3 covers 16 residues. The CDR3 region is CASSYHSQGKGLEQYF. The CDR3, as DNA: TGTGCCAGCAGTTACCATTCCCAGGGTAAGGGGCTCGAGCAGTACTTC.

The genes are TRBV28 and TRBJ2-7; TRBD2 matches 8 bases. V shed 3 bases, J shed 4 bases, and the junction held 11 bases outside the gene matches. Germline lookup yields CDR1 MDHEN and CDR2 SYDVKM. The CDR3 loop spans 16 amino acids. The CDR3 nucleotides are TGTGCCAGCAGTTTCCCCCTGGGAAGCGGGAGTTACGAGCAGTACTTC. It is translated as CASSFPLGSGSYEQYF.

This clone was counted a single time. The chain couples TRBV19 to TRBJ1-4; TRBD1 is a possible D gene (5 bases). Germline assignment: CDR1 LNHDA and CDR2 SQIVND (reference sequence). V was pared by 4 bases and J by 6 bases, with 12 bases between. The CDR3 consists of 14 residues. CDR3: CASSKQGGYEKLFF. CDR3 nucleotides: TGTGCCAGTAGTAAGCAGGGAGGCTATGAAAAACTGTTTTTT.

This rearrangement joins TRBV19 to TRBJ1-5; 7 positions agree with TRBD1. The V gene end was trimmed by 6 bases and the J gene end by 4 bases; junction bases not matched to a gene: 3. The CDR3 has 13 residues. Germline CDR1 LNHDA, CDR2 SQIVND (reference sequence). CDR3 amino acids: CASRPGGNQPQHF. CDR3 in DNA: TGTGCCAGTAGGCCAGGGGGTAATCAGCCCCAGCATTTT. Together with reference TRBV19 and TRBJ1-5, the CDR3 gives the full variable domain: DGGITQSPKYLFRKEGQNVTLSCEQNLNHDAMYWYRQDPGQGLRLIYYSQIVNDFQKGDIAEGYSVSREKKESFPLTVTSAQKNPTAFYLCASRPGGNQPQHFGDGTRLSIL.

The chain uses TRBV6-2 or TRBV6-3 and TRBJ2-1, with 8 nucleotides matching TRBD2. The CDR3 is 13 residues long. Germline V lookup: CDR1 MNHEY, CDR2 SVGEGT. V dropped 0 bases and J dropped 8; count of bases not matched to a gene: 0. The CDR3 DNA follows: TGTGCCAGCAGTTACTCGCGGGGGGATGAGCAGTTCTTC. Protein sequence: CASSYSRGDEQFF.

The CDR3 reads CASSSETGGRTEAFF. The CDR3 bases are TGTGCCAGCAGCTCGGAGACGGGCGGGAGGACTGAAGCTTTCTTT. The gene calls are TRBV7-9 and TRBJ1-1; D is unresolved. V was shortened by 4 bases and J by 5 bases, with 17 bases between the two germline ends. Germline V gives CDR1 SEHNR, CDR2 FQNEAQ (reference sequence). There are 15 residues in the CDR3.

This clone was seen only a few times. The chain joins TRBV5-1 to TRBJ2-5; 9 positions agree with TRBD2. CDR1 is SGHRS, CDR2 YFSETQ, per germline. V lost 0 bases, J lost 2 bases, and 8 bases stayed unmatched. This CDR3 has 17 residues. The DNA of the CDR3 is TGCGCCAGCAGCTTGGAATTCGGTCTAGCGGGGCAAGAGACCCAGTACTTC. This encodes CASSLEFGLAGQETQYF. Based on the CDR3 plus reference TRBV5-1 and TRBJ2-5, the full variable domain is KAGVTQTPRYLIKTRGQQVTLSCSPISGHRSVSWYQQTPGQGLQFLFEYFSETQRNKGNFPGRFSGRQFSNSRSEMNVSTLELGDSALYLCASSLEFGLAGQETQYFGPGTRLLVL.

The chain recombines TRBV18 with TRBJ2-5; 8 bases are shared with TRBD2. CDR1 is KGHSH and CDR2 is LQKENI in the germline V gene. J was trimmed by 5 bases and V by 1 base; bases with no gene match: 12. The CDR3 loop spans 17 amino acids. The DNA for the CDR3 is TGTGCCAGCTCACCACGGCCGGGACTAGGCCTTCCGGAGACCCAGTACTTC. Protein product: CASSPRPGLGLPETQYF.

This clone was recorded a few times. The rearrangement links TRBV7-8 to TRBJ1-1, with no clear D. Trimming removed 2 bases from V and 1 base from J, with 14 bases in between. Germline CDR1 SGHVS, CDR2 FQNEAQ. There are 16 residues in the CDR3. The CDR3 here is CASSLYRGIGNTEAFF. In DNA form, the CDR3 reads TGTGCCAGCAGCTTATATAGAGGAATAGGGAACACTGAAGCTTTCTTT.

The V call is TRBV5-6, the J call TRBJ2-3, with D perhaps TRBD1 (5 bases). Germline lookup yields CDR1 SGHDT and CDR2 YYEEEE. This CDR3 is built from 14 residues. V was pared by 0 bases and J by 6 bases, with 11 bases between. The CDR3 sequence is CASSLEAGRDTQYF. CDR3 nucleotide sequence: TGTGCCAGCAGCTTGGAGGCAGGGCGGGATACGCAGTATTTT.

The rearrangement links TRBV28 to TRBJ1-5; 9 bases match TRBD1. V lost 5 bases, J lost 6 bases, and 5 bases stayed unmatched. This CDR3 is built from 14 residues. Germline V gives CDR1 MDHEN, CDR2 SYDVKM. The CDR3 reads CASSPGTGIQPQHF. As DNA, the CDR3 is TGTGCCAGCAGTCCCGGGACAGGGATTCAGCCCCAGCATTTT. The full variable domain, with the rest looked up from reference TRBV28 and TRBJ1-5, is DVKVTQSSRYLVKRTGEKVFLECVQDMDHENMFWYRQDPGLGLRLIYFSYDVKMKEKGDIPEGYSVSREKKERFSLILESASTNQTSMYLCASSPGTGIQPQHFGDGTRLSIL.

The rearrangement joins TRBV25-1 to TRBJ1-4, with TRBD1 identical over 9 bases. The V gene's germline CDR1 is MGHDK and CDR2 SYGVNS. The CDR3 totals 16 residues. The J segment lost 7 bases and the V segment lost 0 bases, leaving 6 bases of the junction unmatched. CDR3 DNA sequence: TGTGCCAGCAGTGAATATAAGGGACAGGGTGGTGAAAAACTGTTTTTT. Protein product: CASSEYKGQGGEKLFF.

This chain uses TRBV5-6 with TRBJ2-1, with D maybe TRBD2 (6 bases). Per germline, CDR1 SGHDT and CDR2 YYEEEE. CDR3 size: 16 residues. With 1 base removed from V and 3 bases from J, the gap between germline ends came to 14 bases. CDR3 protein: CASSLTTGEIYNEQFF. Here the CDR3 DNA reads TGTGCCAGCAGCTTGACTACGGGAGAGATCTACAATGAGCAGTTCTTC.

The CDR3 loop is CASSVSPDNEQFF. DNA of the CDR3: TGTGCCAGCAGCGTATCGCCGGACAATGAGCAGTTCTTC. The gene calls are TRBV9 and TRBJ2-1; no firm D call. CDR1 SGDLS and CDR2 YYNGEE come from the germline V gene. Between the trimmed V and J ends, which lost 1 base and 5 bases, there was a span of 7 bases. The CDR3 is 13 residues long.